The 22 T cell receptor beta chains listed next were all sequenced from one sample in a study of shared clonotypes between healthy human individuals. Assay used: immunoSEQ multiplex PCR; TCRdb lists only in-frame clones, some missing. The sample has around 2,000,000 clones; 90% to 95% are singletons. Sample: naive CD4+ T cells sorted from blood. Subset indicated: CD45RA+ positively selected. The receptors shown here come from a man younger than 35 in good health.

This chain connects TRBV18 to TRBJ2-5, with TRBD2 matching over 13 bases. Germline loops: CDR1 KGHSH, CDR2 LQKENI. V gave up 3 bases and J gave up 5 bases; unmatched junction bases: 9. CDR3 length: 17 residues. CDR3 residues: CASSPPPGLAGRETQYF. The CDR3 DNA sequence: TGTGCCAGCTCACCCCCGCCGGGACTAGCGGGGAGGGAGACCCAGTACTTC.

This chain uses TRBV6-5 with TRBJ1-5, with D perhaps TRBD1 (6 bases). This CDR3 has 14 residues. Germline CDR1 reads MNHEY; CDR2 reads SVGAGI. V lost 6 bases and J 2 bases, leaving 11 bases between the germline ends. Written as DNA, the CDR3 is TGTGCCAGCAGAACAGGGATCGGCAATCAGCCCCAGCATTTT. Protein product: CASRTGIGNQPQHF.

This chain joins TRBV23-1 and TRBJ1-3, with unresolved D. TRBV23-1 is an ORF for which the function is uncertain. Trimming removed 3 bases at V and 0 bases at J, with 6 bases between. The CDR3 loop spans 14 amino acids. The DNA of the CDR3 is TGCGCCAGCAGTCACAACAGCTCTGGAAACACCATATATTTT. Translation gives CASSHNSSGNTIYF.

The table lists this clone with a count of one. CDR3 sequence reads: CASAQGGSGEKLFF. The CDR3 DNA reads as TGCGCCAGCGCTCAAGGGGGATCAGGAGAAAAACTGTTTTTT. The chain links TRBV5-1 to TRBJ1-4; possible D gene TRBD1, 6 bases. Germline V gene lookup returns CDR1 SGHRS and CDR2 YFSETQ. V lost 7 bases to trimming and J lost 8 bases, with 18 bases between them. CDR3 length equals 14 residues.

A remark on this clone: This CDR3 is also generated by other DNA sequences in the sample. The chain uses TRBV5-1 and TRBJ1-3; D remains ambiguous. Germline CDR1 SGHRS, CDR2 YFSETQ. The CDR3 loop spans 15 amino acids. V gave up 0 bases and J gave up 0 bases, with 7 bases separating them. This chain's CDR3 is CASSLDPSSGNTIYF. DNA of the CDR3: TGCGCCAGCAGCTTGGATCCGAGCTCTGGAAACACCATATATTTT.

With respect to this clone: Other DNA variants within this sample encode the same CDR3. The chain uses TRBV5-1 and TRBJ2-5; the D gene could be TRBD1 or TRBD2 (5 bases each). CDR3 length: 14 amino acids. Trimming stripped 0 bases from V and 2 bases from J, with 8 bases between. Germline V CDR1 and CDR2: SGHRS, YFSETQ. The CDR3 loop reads CASSLGGNQETQYF. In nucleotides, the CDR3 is TGCGCCAGCAGCTTGGGGGGGAATCAAGAGACCCAGTACTTC.

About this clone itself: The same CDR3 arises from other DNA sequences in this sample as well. CDR3 sequence reads: CASSPSQSTDTQYF. DNA for the CDR3: TGTGCCAGCAGCCCGAGCCAGAGCACAGATACGCAGTATTTT. This chain connects TRBV9 to TRBJ2-3; D not certain. Trimming removed 4 bases from V and 0 bases from J, with 9 bases in between. From germline, CDR1 is SGDLS and CDR2 YYNGEE. The CDR3 sequence is 14 residues long.

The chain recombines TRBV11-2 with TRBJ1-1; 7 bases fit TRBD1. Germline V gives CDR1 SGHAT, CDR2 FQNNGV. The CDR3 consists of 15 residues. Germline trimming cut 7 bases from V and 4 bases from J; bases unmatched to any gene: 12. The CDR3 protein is CASNFEGQITTEAFF. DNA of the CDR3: TGTGCCAGCAACTTTGAGGGACAGATTACCACTGAAGCTTTCTTT. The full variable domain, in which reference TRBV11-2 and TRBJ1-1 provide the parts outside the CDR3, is EAGVAQSPRYKIIEKRQSVAFWCNPISGHATLYWYQQILGQGPKLLIQFQNNGVVDDSQLPKDRFSAERLKGVDSTLKIQPAKLEDSAVYLCASNFEGQITTEAFFGQGTRLTVV.

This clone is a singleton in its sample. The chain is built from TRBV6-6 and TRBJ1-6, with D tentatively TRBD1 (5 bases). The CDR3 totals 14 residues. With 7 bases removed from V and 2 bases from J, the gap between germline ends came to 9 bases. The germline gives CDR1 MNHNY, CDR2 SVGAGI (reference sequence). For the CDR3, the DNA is TGTGCCAGCACCCCAGGGACCTATAATTCACCCCTCCACTTT. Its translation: CASTPGTYNSPLHF.

The CDR3 is CASSLLGGGIEQYF. Written as DNA, the CDR3 is TGTGCCAGCAGCTTATTAGGCGGGGGGATCGAGCAGTACTTC. The genes are TRBV7-2 and TRBJ2-7, with 8 bases lining up with TRBD2. The CDR3 sequence is 14 residues long. V gave up 2 bases and J gave up 6 bases; unmatched junction bases: 6. CDR1 SGHTA and CDR2 FQGNSA come from the germline V gene.

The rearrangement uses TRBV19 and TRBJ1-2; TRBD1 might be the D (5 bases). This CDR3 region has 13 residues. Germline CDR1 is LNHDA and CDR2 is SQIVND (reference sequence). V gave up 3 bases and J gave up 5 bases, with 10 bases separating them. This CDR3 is CASSIGQMYGYTF. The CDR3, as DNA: TGTGCCAGTAGTATCGGACAAATGTATGGCTACACCTTC.

The CDR3 protein is CASQGQGNSPLHF. CDR3 nucleotides: TGTGCCAGCCAGGGACAGGGGAATTCACCCCTCCACTTT. The rearrangement links TRBV2 to TRBJ1-6, with 10 bases lining up with TRBD1. The CDR3 runs to 13 residues. V lost 8 bases to trimming and J lost 7 bases; unmatched junction nucleotides: 2. CDR1 is SNHLY, CDR2 FYNNEI, per germline.

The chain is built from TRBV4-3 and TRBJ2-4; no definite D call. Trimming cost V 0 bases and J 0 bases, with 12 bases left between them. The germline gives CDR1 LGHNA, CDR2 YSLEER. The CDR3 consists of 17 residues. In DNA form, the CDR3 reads TGCGCCAGCAGCCAAGATGGGTTGAGATTAGCCAAAAACATTCAGTACTTC. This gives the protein CASSQDGLRLAKNIQYF.

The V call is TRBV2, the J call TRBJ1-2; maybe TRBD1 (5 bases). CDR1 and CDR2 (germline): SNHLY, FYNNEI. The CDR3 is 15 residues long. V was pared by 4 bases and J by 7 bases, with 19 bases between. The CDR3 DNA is TGTGCCAGCAGTGTTCATGGGACGGCGGCGGCTGGCTACACCTTC. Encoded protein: CASSVHGTAAAGYTF.

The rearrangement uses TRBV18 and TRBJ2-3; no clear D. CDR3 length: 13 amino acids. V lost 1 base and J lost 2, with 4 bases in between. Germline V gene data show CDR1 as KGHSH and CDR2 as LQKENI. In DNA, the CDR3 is TGTGCCAGCTCACCACGCGTCACAGATACGCAGTATTTT. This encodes CASSPRVTDTQYF.

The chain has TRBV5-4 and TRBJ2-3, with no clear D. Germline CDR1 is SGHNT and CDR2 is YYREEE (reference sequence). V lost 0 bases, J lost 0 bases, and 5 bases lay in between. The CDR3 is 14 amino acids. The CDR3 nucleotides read TGTGCCAGCAGCTTGGTGGCGAGCACAGATACGCAGTATTTT. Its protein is CASSLVASTDTQYF.

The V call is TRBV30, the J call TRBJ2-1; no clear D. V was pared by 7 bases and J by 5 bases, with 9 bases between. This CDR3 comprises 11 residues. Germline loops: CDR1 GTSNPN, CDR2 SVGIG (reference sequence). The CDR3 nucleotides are TGTGCCTCCACCCCCGACAATGAGCAGTTCTTC. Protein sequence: CASTPDNEQFF.

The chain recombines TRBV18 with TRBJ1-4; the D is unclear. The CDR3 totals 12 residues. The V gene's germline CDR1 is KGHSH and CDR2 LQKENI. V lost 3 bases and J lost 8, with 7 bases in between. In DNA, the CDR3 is TGTGCCAGCTCACCTTCAGAGGAAAAACTGTTTTTT. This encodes CASSPSEEKLFF.

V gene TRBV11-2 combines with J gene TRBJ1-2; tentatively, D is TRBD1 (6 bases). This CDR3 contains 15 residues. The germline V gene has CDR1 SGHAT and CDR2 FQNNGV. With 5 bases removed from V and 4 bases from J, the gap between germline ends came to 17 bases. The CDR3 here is CASSPTSTGIYGYTF. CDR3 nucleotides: TGTGCCAGCAGCCCCACTTCGACAGGCATCTATGGCTACACCTTC.

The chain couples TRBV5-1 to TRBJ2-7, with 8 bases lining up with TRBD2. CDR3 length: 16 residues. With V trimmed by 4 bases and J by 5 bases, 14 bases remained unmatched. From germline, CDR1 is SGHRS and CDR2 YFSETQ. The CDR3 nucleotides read TGCGCCAGCAGCACCCCCGGATCGGGGGGGGTGAACGAGCAGTACTTC. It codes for CASSTPGSGGVNEQYF.

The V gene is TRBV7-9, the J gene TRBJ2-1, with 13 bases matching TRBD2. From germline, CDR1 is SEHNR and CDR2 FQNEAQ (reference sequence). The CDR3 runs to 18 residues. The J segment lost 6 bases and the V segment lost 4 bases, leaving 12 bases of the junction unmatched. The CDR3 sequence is CASSSLSGLAGNSNEQFF. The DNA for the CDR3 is TGTGCCAGCAGCTCCCTCTCGGGACTAGCGGGAAACAGCAATGAGCAGTTCTTC.

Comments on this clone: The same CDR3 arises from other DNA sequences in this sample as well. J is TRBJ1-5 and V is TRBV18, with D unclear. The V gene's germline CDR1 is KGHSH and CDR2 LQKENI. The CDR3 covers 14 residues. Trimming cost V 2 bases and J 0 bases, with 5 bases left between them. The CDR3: CASSPSGSNQPQHF. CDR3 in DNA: TGTGCCAGCTCACCATCAGGTAGCAATCAGCCCCAGCATTTT. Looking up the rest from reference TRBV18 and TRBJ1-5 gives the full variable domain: NAGVMQNPRHLVRRRGQEARLRCSPMKGHSHVYWYRQLPEEGLKFMVYLQKENIIDESGMPKERFSAEFPKEGPSILRIQQVVRGDSAAYFCASSPSGSNQPQHFGDGTRLSIL.